This TCR beta chain is from a study of shared clonotypes between healthy human individuals. The study's findings and limits: Sampling covered nothing but blood. Tissue TCR repertoires likely differ from those found in blood. Clonotype sharing among donors was expected to depend on sequencing depth.

This clone was counted a few times. Its antigen remains unknown. Adult donors, all healthy and HIV-negative, had no recent acute infections or vaccinations. The repertoire was sequenced with immunoSEQ multiplex PCR; TCRdb's copy has only in-frame clones and lacks some. The sample gives hundreds of thousands of clones, around 67% of which show up once; more than 1.5% is in the top ten. The J segment lost 7 bases and the V segment lost 8 bases, leaving 8 bases of the junction unmatched. From germline, CDR1 is MNHEY and CDR2 SMNVEV (reference sequence). The CDR3 covers 15 residues. The chain recombines TRBV27 with TRBJ2-1; 13 bases are shared with TRBD2. Material for sequencing was memory CD4+ T cells sorted from blood. The subset denotes: CD45RA-negative fraction. The TCR sequence derives from a woman in her 30s in good health. CDR3 sequence: CASRLMTSGRNEQFF. CDR3 DNA sequence: TGTGCCAGCCGACTAATGACTAGCGGGAGGAATGAGCAGTTCTTC.